The clone carrying this T cell receptor beta chain has a single count. Antigen: not known. The sample has other DNA sequences that encode this CDR3 too. This sample stems from a study of CD8 T cell repertoires and HIV-1 epitope variants. The V gene lost 5 bases and the J gene lost 2 bases, with 13 bases spanning the gap. The germline V gene has CDR1 MNHNS and CDR2 SASEGT. The CDR3 covers 14 residues. Assay: immunoSEQ multiplex PCR; the TCRdb copy retains only in-frame clones and omits some. The sample has 4,700 or so clones, about 67% seen once. The source is a male donor with HIV. V is TRBV6-1 and J is TRBJ2-7; D unclear. Material for sequencing was cultured CD8+ T cells derived from PBMCs. The CDR3 DNA is TGTGCCAGCAGTTCAGATGTCTCGGCCTACGAGCAGTACTTC. It translates to CASSSDVSAYEQYF.